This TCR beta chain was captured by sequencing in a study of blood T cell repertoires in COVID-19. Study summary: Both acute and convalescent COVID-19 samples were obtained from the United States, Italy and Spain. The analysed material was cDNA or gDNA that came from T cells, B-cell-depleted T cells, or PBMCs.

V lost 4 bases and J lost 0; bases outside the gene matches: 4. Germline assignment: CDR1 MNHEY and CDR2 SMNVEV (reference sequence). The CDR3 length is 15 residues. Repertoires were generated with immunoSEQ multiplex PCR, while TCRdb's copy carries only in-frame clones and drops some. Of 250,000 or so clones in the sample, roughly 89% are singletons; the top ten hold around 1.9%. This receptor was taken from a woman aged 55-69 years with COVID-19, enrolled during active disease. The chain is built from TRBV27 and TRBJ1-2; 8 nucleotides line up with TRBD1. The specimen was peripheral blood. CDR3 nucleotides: TGTGCCAGCAGTTCGGGACAGGCCTCTAACTATGGCTACACCTTC. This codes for CASSSGQASNYGYTF.